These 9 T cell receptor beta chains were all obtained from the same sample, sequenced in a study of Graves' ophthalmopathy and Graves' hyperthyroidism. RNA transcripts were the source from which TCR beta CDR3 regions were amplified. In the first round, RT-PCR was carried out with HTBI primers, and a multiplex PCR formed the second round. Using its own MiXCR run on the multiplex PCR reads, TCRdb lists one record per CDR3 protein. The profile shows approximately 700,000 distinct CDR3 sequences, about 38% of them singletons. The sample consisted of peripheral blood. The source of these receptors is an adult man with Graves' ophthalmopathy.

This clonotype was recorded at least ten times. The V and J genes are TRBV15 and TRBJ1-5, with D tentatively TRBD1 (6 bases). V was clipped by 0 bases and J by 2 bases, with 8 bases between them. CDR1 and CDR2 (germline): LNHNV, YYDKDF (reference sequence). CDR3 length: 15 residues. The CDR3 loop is CATSRDRGRNQPQHF. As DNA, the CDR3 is TGTGCCACCAGCAGAGACAGGGGACGCAATCAGCCCCAGCATTTT.

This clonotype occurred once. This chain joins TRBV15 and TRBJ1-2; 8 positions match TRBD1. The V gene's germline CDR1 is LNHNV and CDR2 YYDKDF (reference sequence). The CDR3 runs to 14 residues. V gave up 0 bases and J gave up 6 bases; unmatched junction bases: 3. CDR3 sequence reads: CATSRDLTGDGYTF. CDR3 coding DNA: TGTGCCACCAGCAGAGATCTGACAGGGGATGGCTACACCTTC.

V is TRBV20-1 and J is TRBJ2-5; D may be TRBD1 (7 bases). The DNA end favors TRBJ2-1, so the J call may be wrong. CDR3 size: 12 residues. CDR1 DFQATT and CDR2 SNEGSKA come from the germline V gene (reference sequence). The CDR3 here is CSAREQGGEQFF. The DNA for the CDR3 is TGCAGTGCTAGAGAGCAGGGGGGCGAGCAGTTCTTC.

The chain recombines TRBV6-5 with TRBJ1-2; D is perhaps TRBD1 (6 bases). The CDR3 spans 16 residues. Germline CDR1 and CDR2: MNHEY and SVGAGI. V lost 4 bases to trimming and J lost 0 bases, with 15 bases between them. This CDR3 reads CASSSTYRDANYGYTF. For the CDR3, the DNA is TGTGCCAGCAGTTCCACGTACAGGGATGCTAACTATGGCTACACCTTC.

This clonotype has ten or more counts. CDR3 loop: CSVDILNTGELFF. DNA of the CDR3: TGCAGCGTTGATATCCTGAACACCGGGGAGCTGTTTTTT. The rearrangement uses TRBV29-1 and TRBJ2-2; D ambiguous. The germline gives CDR1 SQVTM, CDR2 ANQGSEA. The CDR3 sequence is 13 residues long. Trimming stripped 3 bases from V and 1 base from J, with 6 bases between.

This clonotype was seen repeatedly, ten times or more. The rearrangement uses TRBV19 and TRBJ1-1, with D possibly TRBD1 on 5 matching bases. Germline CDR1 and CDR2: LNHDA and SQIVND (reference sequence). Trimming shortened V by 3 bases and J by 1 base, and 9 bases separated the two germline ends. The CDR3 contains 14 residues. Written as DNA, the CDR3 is TGTGCCAGTAGTATTTGGACAAAGAACACTGAAGCTTTCTTT. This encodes CASSIWTKNTEAFF.

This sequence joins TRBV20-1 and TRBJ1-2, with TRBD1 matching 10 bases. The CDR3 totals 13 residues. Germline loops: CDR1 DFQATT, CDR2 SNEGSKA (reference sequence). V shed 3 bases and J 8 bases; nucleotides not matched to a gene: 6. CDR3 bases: TGCAGTGCTAGTCGTGAGGACAGGGGGGGCTACACCTTC. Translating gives CSASREDRGGYTF.

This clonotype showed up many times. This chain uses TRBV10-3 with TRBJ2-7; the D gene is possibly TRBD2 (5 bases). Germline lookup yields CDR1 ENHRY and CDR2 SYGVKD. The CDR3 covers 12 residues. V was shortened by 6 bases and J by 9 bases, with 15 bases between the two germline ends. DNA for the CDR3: TGTGCCATCAGCTCGAGGGCGTCCGGGCAGTACTTC. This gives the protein CAISSRASGQYF.

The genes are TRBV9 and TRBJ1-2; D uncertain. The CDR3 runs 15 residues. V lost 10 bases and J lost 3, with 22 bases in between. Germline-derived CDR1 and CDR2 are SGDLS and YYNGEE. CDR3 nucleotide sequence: TGTGCCTGGAGACGTGAGGACGGCATTGACTATGGCTACACCTTC. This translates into CAWRREDGIDYGYTF. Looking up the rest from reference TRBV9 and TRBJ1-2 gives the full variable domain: DSGVTQTPKHLITATGQRVTLRCSPRSGDLSVYWYQQSLDQGLQFLIQYYNGEERAKGNILERFSAQQFPDLHSELNLSSLELGDSALYFCAWRREDGIDYGYTFGSGTRLTVV.